This TCR beta chain was captured by sequencing in a study of neurological immune-mediated disorders. Broader study findings: When the repertoires were sorted by phylogenetic grouping, those of 18 of 34 multiple sclerosis patients ended up in one related-CDR3 cluster, a possible signature. Any association between clinical or MRI features and the multiple sclerosis repertoire cluster was absent.

Germline CDR1 is SGHRS and CDR2 is YFSETQ. Trimming pared 0 bases from V and 6 bases from J, leaving 7 bases between. The CDR3 covers 13 residues. The authors made cDNA by 5'RACE with 10-nucleotide random UMIs. Sequencing of 15-18 subjects in each run yielded over 160 million TCR-beta sequences. TCRdb processed the 5' RACE reads anew with MiXCR; each CDR3 protein has one entry. The table has 30,000 to 40,000 distinct CDR3 sequences, 3.5% to 4% seen once; the top ten hold 2.2%. This clonotype was recorded many times. Antigen: not known. The receptor's source is a young man with multiple sclerosis. This chain connects TRBV5-1 to TRBJ2-1; D is unresolved. The sample taken for sequencing was PBMCs. The CDR3 DNA reads as TGCGCCAGCAGCTTGGCCCCTGGCAATGAGCAGTTCTTC. It codes for CASSLAPGNEQFF.